One and the same sample provided the 3 T cell receptor beta chains below, sequenced in a study of beta chain features in type 1 diabetes (dated by TCRdb to between 2018 and 2020). The full study reports these points: In all four CD4+ subsets, TCRB CDR3 length was moderately but significantly shorter in type 1 diabetes patients.

These receptors are not linked to any known antigen. The library was produced with the immunoSEQ multiplex PCR assay. The High Capacity cDNA Reverse Transcription Kit was used to reverse transcribe all of the isolated RNA, meaning that expressed TCRB transcripts were what got sequenced. TCRdb mirrors the immuneACCESS table, restricted to in-frame sequences. Some clones are absent from its copies; in checked studies, under half trace to an unresolved V gene, and the reason for the others is unknown. Here the sample has around 40,000 clones; over 50% occur a single time. 1.5% to 2% of the sample lies in the top ten. Sequencing was done on a sample of Tregs from blood. According to the study, the label for this sample's cell subset or site signals: regulatory CD4+ T cells. The receptors stem from a man aged 25-45 years with type 1 diabetes. Some clones in this sample may be carry-over from other donors' samples.

This clone was seen a few times. The chain uses TRBV10-3 and TRBJ1-4; D gene unclear. The CDR3 consists of 15 residues. Trimming removed 4 bases from V and 0 bases from J, with 9 bases in between. Germline CDR1 and CDR2: ENHRY and SYGVKD. The CDR3 sequence: CAISGSFATNEKLFF. DNA for the CDR3: TGTGCCATCAGTGGGAGTTTTGCAACTAATGAAAAACTGTTTTTT.

J is TRBJ1-4 and V is TRBV28; 8 nucleotides agree with TRBD1. Losses at the gene ends were 5 bases for V and 1 base for J; bases not matched to a gene: 9. The length of the CDR3 is 17 residues. CDR1 is MDHEN, CDR2 SYDVKM, per germline. CDR3 coding DNA: TGTGCCAGCAGTCCCCGGACAGGGTTGGGAACTAATGAAAAACTGTTTTTT. Its protein is CASSPRTGLGTNEKLFF.

This rearrangement joins TRBV2 to TRBJ2-7, with D unclear. The CDR3 is 13 amino acids. V lost 4 bases to trimming and J lost 7 bases, with 14 bases between them. Germline V CDR1 and CDR2: SNHLY, FYNNEI. For the CDR3, the DNA is TGTGCCAGCAGTGCGGCGGCCGTGATGGAGCAGTACTTC. Its translation: CASSAAAVMEQYF.